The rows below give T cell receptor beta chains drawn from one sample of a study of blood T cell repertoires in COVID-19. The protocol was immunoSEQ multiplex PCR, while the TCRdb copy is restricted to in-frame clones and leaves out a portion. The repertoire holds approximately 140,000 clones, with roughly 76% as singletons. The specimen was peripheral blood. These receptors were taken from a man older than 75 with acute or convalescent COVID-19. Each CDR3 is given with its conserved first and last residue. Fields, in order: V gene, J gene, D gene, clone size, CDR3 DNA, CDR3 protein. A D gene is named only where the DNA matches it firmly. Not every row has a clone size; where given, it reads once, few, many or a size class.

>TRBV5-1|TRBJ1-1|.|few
TGCGCCAGCAGCCGCGATGGAGGGAACACTGAAGCTTTCTTT
CASSRDGGNTEAFF
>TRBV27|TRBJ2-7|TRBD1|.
TGTGCCAGCAGTTTATCATGGGACAGCGCCTACGAGCAGTACTTC
CASSLSWDSAYEQYF
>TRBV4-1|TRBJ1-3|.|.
TGCGCCAGCAGAGCAGACCCGAGCGTGTCGGGAAACACCATATATTTT
CASRADPSVSGNTIYF
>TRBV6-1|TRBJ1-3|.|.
TGTGCCAGCAGTGCGAAAACCCCCCGGGGTTCTGGAAACACCATATATTTT
CASSAKTPRGSGNTIYF
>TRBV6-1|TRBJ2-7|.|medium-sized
TGTGCCAGCAGTGAAGGAGGGTCCTCCTACGAGCAGTACTTC
CASSEGGSSYEQYF
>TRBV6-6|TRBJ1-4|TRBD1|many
TGTGCCACCAAAGGGACAGGGGATGAAAAACTGTTTTTT
CATKGTGDEKLFF
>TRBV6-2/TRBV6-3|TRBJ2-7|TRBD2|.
TGTGCCAGCAGTTCCTGGACTAGCGGGAGCTACGAGCAGTACTTC
CASSSWTSGSYEQYF
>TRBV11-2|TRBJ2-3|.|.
TGTGCCAGCCTAGCGAGTGGCACAGATACGCAGTATTTT
CASLASGTDTQYF
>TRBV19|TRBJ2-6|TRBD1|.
TGTGCCAGTAGGTCCAGTGGGACAGCCTCTGGGGCCAACGTCCTGACTTTC
CASRSSGTASGANVLTF
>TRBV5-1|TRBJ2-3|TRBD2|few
TGCGCCAGCAGCTTGGGGACTAGCGGGGTCACCGCTAGCACAGATACGCAGTATTTT
CASSLGTSGVTASTDTQYF
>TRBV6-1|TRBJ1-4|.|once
TGTGCCAGCAGTGAGATTCGGGGGGCAACTAATGAAAAACTGTTTTTT
CASSEIRGATNEKLFF
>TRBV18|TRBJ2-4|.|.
TGTGCCAGCTCTCGGGACATTCTACTAGCCAAAAACATTCAGTACTTC
CASSRDILLAKNIQYF
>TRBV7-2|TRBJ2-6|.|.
TGTGCCAGCAGTTCAGGGTCCGGGGCCAACGTCCTGACTTTC
CASSSGSGANVLTF
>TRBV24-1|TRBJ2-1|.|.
TGTGCCACCAGTGACCAAAGCCGAAACAGGGACAATGAGCAGTTCTTC
CATSDQSRNRDNEQFF
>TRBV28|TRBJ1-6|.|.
TGTGCCAGCAGTTTTATTCCCCCTAATTCACCCCTCCACTTT
CASSFIPPNSPLHF
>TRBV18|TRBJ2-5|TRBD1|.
TGTGCCAGCTCACGCGGACAGGGCCAAGAGACCCAGTACTTC
CASSRGQGQETQYF
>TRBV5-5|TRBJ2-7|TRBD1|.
TGTGCCAGCAGGATGGGGGGACAGGGCTCCTACGAGCAGTACTTC
CASRMGGQGSYEQYF
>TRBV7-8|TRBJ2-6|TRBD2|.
TGTGCCAGCAGCCAAAGACCAGCGGGGAGCTCTGGGGCCAACGTCCTGACTTTC
CASSQRPAGSSGANVLTF
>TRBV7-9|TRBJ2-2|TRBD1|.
TGTGCCAGCAGCAACACGGGACAGGGGAGGACCGGGGAGCTGTTTTTT
CASSNTGQGRTGELFF
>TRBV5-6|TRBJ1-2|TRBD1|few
TGTGCCAGCAGCTTCGGACAGGGGGCTGCCTCCTATGGCTACACCTTC
CASSFGQGAASYGYTF
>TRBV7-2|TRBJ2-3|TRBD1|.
TGTGCCAGCAGCTTAGCTGGGACAGGGTCGGGCACAGATACGCAGTATTTT
CASSLAGTGSGTDTQYF
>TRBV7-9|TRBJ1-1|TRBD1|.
TGTGCCAGCAGCCGACAGGGAGGGAACACTGAAGCTTTCTTT
CASSRQGGNTEAFF
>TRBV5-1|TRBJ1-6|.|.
TGCGCCAGCAGCTTGGCCGTAACAGGGTTGGGTTCACCCCTCCACTTT
CASSLAVTGLGSPLHF
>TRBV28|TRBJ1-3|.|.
TGTGCCAGTCAACTCCCAGGGGAGAGAAACACCATATATTTT
CASQLPGERNTIYF
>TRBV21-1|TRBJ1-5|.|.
TGTGCCAGGGGGCGGACAGTCTACAATCAGCCCCAGCATTTT
CARGRTVYNQPQHF
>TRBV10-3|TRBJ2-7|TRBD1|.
TGTGCCATCACCCCGGGACAGGCTAAGTCCTACGAGCAGTACTTC
CAITPGQAKSYEQYF
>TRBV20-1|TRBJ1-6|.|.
TGCAGTGCTAGTATGGGCAGCTCTTATAATTCACCCCTCCACTTT
CSASMGSSYNSPLHF
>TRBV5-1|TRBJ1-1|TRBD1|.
TGCGCCAGCAGCTTGGCCTCAGGGGGCACTGAAGCTTTCTTT
CASSLASGGTEAFF
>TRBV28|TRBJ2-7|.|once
TGTGCCAGCAGTTCCTTACTAGAGGGTCACTACGAGCAGTACTTC
CASSSLLEGHYEQYF
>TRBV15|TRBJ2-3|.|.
TGTGCCACCAGCAGAGGTATGGGGGGACTCACAGATACGCAGTATTTT
CATSRGMGGLTDTQYF
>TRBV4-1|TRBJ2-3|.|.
TGCGCCAGCAGCCAAGACCCCGCGGATACGCAGTATTTT
CASSQDPADTQYF
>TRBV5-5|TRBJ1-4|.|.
TGTGCCAGCAGCTTGGCGGGGGCTAATGAAAAACTGTTTTTT
CASSLAGANEKLFF
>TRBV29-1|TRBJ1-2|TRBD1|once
TGCAGCGTTGACACGCGAGGTCAGGGGGACTATGGCTACACCTTC
CSVDTRGQGDYGYTF
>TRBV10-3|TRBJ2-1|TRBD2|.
TGTGCCATCAGTGCCGCGGGGGGGTCTAATGAGCAGTTCTTC
CAISAAGGSNEQFF
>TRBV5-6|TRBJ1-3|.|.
TGTGCCAGCAGCTTCGCCGGGGGAAACACCATATATTTT
CASSFAGGNTIYF
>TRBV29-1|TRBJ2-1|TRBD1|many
TGCAGCGTAGCCGGACAGGCGAAGCAGTTCTTC
CSVAGQAKQFF
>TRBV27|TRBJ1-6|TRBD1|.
TGTGCCAGCAGTTTATCGCTTCCGGGACAGGCCAGTTTTAATTCACCCCTCCACTTT
CASSLSLPGQASFNSPLHF
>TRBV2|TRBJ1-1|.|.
TGTGCCAGCAGGGTAGTACCGAAAGCTTTCTTT
CASRVVPKAFF
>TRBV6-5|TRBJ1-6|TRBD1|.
TGTGCCAGCAGCCGCGGACAGGCTCATTCACCCCTCCACTTT
CASSRGQAHSPLHF
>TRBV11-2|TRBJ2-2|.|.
TGTGCCAGCAGCGCTACTACCACCGGGGAGCTGTTTTTT
CASSATTTGELFF
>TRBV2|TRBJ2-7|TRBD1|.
TGTGCCAGCAGTGTAGACAGGGTCTACGAGCAGTACTTC
CASSVDRVYEQYF
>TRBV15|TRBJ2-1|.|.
TGTGCCACCAGCAGAGAATGGGGGCCGGCCTACAATGAGCAGTTCTTC
CATSREWGPAYNEQFF
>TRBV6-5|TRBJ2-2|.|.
TGTGCCAGCAGAAAACCGCAGGCGGGCACCGGGGAGCTGTTTTTT
CASRKPQAGTGELFF
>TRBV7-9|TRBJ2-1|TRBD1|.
TGTGCCAGCAGCTCAGCCGGGACAGGGGAGCAGTTCTTC
CASSSAGTGEQFF
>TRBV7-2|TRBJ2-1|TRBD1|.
TGTGCCAGCAGCCATCAGACAGGGATCGCCTACAATGAGCAGTTCTTC
CASSHQTGIAYNEQFF
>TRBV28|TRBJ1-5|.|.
TGTGCCAGCAGTTTAGGAGGGGTGGGCAATCAGCCCCAGCATTTT
CASSLGGVGNQPQHF
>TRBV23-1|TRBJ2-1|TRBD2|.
TGCGCCAGCAGTCAGTCCTGCGGACTAGCGGTGAGAAGCTCCTACAATGAGCAGTTCTTC
CASSQSCGLAVRSSYNEQFF
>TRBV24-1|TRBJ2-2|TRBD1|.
TGTGCCACCAGTGATTTGGGGGACAGGGGAACCGGGGAGCTGTTTTTT
CATSDLGDRGTGELFF
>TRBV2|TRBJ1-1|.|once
TGTGCCAGCAGTGAGGCACCGCCAGCGGAAGCTTTCTTT
CASSEAPPAEAFF
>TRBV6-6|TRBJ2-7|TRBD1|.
TGTGCCAGCAGTTGGGACAGAGGGAGCTCCTACGAGCAGTACTTC
CASSWDRGSSYEQYF
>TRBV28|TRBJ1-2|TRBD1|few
TGTGCCAGCAGTTTCCGGGACAGTTATGGCTACACCTTC
CASSFRDSYGYTF
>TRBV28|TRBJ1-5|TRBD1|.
TGTGCCAGCATCTCAGGGGGGTCTGCGCAGCCCCAGCATTTT
CASISGGSAQPQHF
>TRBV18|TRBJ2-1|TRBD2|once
TGTGCCAGCTCACCACCGGGACTAGCGGGGGGAGAGGAGCAGTTCTTC
CASSPPGLAGGEEQFF